This TCR beta chain was captured in a study of CD8 T cells in Susac syndrome. CDR1 is SNHLY, CDR2 FYNNEI, per germline. This CDR3 spans 14 amino acids. V was trimmed by 6 bases and J by 7 bases, leaving 16 bases between them. Reverse transcription of about 0.45 to 1 ug RNA used random hexamers. Multiplex immunoSEQ PCR targeted 54 Vbeta and 13 Jbeta TCR beta segments. Each CDR3 protein is one row after TCRdb ran MiXCR on the immunoSEQ multiplex PCR reads. This table has 150,000 to 190,000 distinct CDR3 sequences, 95% to 96% appearing once. The chain uses TRBV2 and TRBJ1-5; tentatively, D is TRBD1 (5 bases). The TCR sequence derives from a human donor with multiple sclerosis. Sequencing input: CD8+ T cells from PBMCs. The CDR3 reads CASRPKGNTQPQHF. As DNA, the CDR3 is TGTGCCAGCAGGCCGAAGGGGAATACGCAGCCCCAGCATTTT.